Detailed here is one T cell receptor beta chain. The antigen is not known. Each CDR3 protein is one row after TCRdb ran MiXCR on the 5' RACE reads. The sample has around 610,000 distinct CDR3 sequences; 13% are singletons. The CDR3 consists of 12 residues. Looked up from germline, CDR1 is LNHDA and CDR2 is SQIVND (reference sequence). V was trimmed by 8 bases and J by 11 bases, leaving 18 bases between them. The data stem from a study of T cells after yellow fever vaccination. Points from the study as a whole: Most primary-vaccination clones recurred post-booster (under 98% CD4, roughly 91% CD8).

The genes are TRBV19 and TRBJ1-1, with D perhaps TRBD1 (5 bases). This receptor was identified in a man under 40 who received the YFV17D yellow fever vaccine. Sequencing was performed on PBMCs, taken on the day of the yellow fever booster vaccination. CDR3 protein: CASSWQGIGAFF. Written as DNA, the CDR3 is TGTGCCAGTTCTTGGCAGGGAATAGGCGCTTTCTTT.